Sequencing of this T cell receptor beta chain was carried out in a study of blood T cells in healthy people across ages. The overall study: With template switching, about one barcoded beta molecule was captured per two T cells.

The study's findings and limits: Without sorted subsets, naive and antigen-experienced compartments could not be conclusively compared.

This clonotype showed up just a few times. Its antigen remains unidentified. Alongside a J-beta primer mix, a sample-barcoded 5' primer served in a second PCR lasting roughly 7 to 11 cycles. Each cDNA molecule carried a tag from a template-switch adaptor that contained 12 random nucleotides. In TCRdb, the 5' RACE reads were re-called with MiXCR into one record per CDR3 protein. The sample contains more than 500,000 distinct CDR3 sequences, roughly 28% of which appear only once. The clonotype originates from a woman in her sixties or seventies in good health. The sample was blood.

CDR3 protein: CASSSGQGAPLGYTF. CDR3 coding DNA: TGCGCCAGCAGCTCTGGACAGGGGGCCCCTCTTGGCTACACCTTC. The V gene is TRBV5-1, the J gene TRBJ1-2; 11 bases are a match to TRBD1. This CDR3 spans 15 amino acids. The ends lost 3 bases at V and 7 bases at J; junction bases unmatched: 8. Germline V gene data show CDR1 as SGHRS and CDR2 as YFSETQ.